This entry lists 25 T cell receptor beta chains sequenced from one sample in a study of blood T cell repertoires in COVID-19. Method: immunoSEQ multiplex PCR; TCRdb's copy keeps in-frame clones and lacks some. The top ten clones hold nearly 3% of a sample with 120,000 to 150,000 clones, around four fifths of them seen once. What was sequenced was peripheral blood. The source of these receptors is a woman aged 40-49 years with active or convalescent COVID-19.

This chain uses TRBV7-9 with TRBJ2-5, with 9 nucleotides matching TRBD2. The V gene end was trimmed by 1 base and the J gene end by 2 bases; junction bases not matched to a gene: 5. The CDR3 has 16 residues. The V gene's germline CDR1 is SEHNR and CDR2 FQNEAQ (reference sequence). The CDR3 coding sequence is TGTGCCAGCAGCTTAGGGGTTAGCGGGAGTCAAGAGACCCAGTACTTC. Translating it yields CASSLGVSGSQETQYF.

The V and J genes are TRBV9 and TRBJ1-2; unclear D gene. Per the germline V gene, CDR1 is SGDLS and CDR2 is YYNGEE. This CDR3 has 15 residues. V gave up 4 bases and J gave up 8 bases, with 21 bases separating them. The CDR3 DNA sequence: TGTGCCAGCAGCCGAGGAACAATCTCCCGGGTGGGCTACACCTTC. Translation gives CASSRGTISRVGYTF.

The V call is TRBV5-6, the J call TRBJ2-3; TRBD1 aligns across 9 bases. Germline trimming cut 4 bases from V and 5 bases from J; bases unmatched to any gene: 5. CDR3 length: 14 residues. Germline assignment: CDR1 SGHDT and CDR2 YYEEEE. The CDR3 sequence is CASSPGQGVDTQYF. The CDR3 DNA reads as TGTGCCAGCAGCCCGGGACAGGGAGTAGATACGCAGTATTTT.

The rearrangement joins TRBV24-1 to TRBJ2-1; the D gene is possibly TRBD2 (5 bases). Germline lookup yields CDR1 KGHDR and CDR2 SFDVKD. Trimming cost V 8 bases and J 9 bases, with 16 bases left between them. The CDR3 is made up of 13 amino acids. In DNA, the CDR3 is TGTGCCACCAAGGAGCGTCTCCGGGGTGAGCAGTTCTTC. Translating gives CATKERLRGEQFF.

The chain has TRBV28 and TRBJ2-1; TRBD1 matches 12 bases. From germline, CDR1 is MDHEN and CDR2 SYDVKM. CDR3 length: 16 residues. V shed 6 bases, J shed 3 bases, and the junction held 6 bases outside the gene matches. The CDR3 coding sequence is TGTGCCAGCAGCAAACGGGACAGGGGGCTCTACAATGAGCAGTTCTTC. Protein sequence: CASSKRDRGLYNEQFF. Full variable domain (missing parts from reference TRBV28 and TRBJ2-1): DVKVTQSSRYLVKRTGEKVFLECVQDMDHENMFWYRQDPGLGLRLIYFSYDVKMKEKGDIPEGYSVSREKKERFSLILESASTNQTSMYLCASSKRDRGLYNEQFFGPGTRLTVL.

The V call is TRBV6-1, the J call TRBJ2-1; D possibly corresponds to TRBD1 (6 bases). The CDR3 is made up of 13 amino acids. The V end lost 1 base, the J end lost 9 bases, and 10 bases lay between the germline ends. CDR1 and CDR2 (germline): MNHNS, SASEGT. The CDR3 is CASSEEGQSEQFF. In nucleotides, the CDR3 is TGTGCCAGCAGTGAAGAGGGACAAAGTGAGCAGTTCTTC.

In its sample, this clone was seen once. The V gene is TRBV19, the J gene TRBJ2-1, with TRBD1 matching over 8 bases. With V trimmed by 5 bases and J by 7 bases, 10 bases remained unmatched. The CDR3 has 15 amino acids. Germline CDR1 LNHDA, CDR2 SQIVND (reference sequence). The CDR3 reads CASSSGTTGANEQFF. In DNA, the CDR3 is TGTGCCAGTAGTTCCGGAACGACAGGGGCGAATGAGCAGTTCTTC.

In DNA form, the CDR3 reads TGTGCCAGCAGCATAGGGGGACAGACCCAAGAGACCCAGTACTTC. Translating it yields CASSIGGQTQETQYF. The chain recombines TRBV9 with TRBJ2-5; the match to TRBD1 covers 7 bases. The ends lost 4 bases at V and 1 base at J; junction bases unmatched: 7. Germline values: CDR1 SGDLS, CDR2 YYNGEE. CDR3 size: 15 residues.

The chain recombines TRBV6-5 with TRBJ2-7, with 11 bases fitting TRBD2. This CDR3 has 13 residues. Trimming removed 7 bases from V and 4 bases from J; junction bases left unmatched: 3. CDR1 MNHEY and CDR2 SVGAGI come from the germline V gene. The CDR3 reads CASTIAGGYEQYF. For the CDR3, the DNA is TGTGCCAGCACTATAGCGGGAGGGTACGAGCAGTACTTC.

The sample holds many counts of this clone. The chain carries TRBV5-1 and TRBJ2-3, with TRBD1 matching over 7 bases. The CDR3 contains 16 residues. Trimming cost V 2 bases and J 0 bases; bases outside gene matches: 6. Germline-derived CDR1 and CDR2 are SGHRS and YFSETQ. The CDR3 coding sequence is TGCGCCAGCAGCTTAGGGGCGACAGGGAGCACAGATACGCAGTATTTT. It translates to CASSLGATGSTDTQYF.

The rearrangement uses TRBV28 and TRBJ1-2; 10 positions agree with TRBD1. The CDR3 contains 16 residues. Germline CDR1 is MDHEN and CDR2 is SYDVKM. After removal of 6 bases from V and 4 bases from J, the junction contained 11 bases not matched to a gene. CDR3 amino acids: CASRGGGTGEAYGYTF. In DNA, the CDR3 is TGTGCCAGCAGGGGAGGGGGGACAGGGGAGGCCTATGGCTACACCTTC.

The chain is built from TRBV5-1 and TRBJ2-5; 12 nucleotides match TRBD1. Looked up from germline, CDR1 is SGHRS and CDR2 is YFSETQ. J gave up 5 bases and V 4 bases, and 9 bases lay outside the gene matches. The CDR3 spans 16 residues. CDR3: CASSPGGTGGAETQYF. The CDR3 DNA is TGCGCCAGCAGCCCGGGGGGGACAGGGGGCGCGGAGACCCAGTACTTC.

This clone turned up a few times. This CDR3 is CASSFQTGRYGYTF. The CDR3 bases are TGTGCCAGCTCTTTTCAGACAGGGAGATATGGCTACACCTTC. This rearrangement joins TRBV18 to TRBJ1-2, with TRBD1 matching over 7 bases. This CDR3 spans 14 amino acids. CDR1 is KGHSH and CDR2 is LQKENI in the germline V gene. Trimming took 6 bases from V and 5 from J; bases not matched to a gene: 9.

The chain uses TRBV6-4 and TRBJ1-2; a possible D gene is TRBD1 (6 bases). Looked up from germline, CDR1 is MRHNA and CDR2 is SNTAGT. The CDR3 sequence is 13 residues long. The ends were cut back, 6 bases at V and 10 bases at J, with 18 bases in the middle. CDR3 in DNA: TGTGCCAGCAGCGTCGGCGGGGGGCGACTCTACACCTTC. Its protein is CASSVGGGRLYTF.

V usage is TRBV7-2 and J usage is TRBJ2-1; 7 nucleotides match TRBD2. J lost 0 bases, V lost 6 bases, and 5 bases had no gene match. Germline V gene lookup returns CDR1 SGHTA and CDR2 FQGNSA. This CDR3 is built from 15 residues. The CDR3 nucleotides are TGTGCCAGCAGGATAGCGGGTTACTCCTACAATGAGCAGTTCTTC. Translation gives CASRIAGYSYNEQFF.

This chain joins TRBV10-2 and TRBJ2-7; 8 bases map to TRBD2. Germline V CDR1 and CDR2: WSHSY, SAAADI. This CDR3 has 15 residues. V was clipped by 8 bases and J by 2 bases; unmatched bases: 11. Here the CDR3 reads CASQDSAGGTYEQYF. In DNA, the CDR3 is TGCGCCAGCCAGGACTCCGCGGGGGGTACCTACGAGCAGTACTTC.

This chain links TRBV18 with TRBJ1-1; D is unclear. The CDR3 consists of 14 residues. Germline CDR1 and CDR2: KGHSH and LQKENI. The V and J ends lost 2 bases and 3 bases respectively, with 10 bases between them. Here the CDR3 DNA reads TGTGCCAGCTCACCAGGGTATCAGGACACTGAAGCTTTCTTT. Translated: CASSPGYQDTEAFF. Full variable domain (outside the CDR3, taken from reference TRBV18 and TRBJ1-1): NAGVMQNPRHLVRRRGQEARLRCSPMKGHSHVYWYRQLPEEGLKFMVYLQKENIIDESGMPKERFSAEFPKEGPSILRIQQVVRGDSAAYFCASSPGYQDTEAFFGQGTRLTVV.

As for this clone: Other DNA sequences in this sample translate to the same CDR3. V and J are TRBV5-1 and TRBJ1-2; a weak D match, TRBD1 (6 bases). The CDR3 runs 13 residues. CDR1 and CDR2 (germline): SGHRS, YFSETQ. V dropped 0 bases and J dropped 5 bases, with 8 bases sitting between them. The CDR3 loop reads CASSLGQVYGYTF. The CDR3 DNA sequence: TGCGCCAGCAGCTTGGGACAGGTATATGGCTACACCTTC.

CDR3 amino acids: CASISPRRASGGARETQYF. The CDR3 nucleotides read TGTGCCAGCATCTCTCCAAGGAGGGCTAGCGGGGGGGCCCGGGAGACCCAGTACTTC. The chain uses TRBV28 and TRBJ2-5; 12 bases fit TRBD2. V lost 7 bases and J lost 5; bases outside the gene matches: 20. CDR3 length: 19 residues. Germline CDR1 and CDR2: MDHEN and SYDVKM. Looking up the rest from reference TRBV28 and TRBJ2-5 gives the full variable domain: DVKVTQSSRYLVKRTGEKVFLECVQDMDHENMFWYRQDPGLGLRLIYFSYDVKMKEKGDIPEGYSVSREKKERFSLILESASTNQTSMYLCASISPRRASGGARETQYFGPGTRLLVL.

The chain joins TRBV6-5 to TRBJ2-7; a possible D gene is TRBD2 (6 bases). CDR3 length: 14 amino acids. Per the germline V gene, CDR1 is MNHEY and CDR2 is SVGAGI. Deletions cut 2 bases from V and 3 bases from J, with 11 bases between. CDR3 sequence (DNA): TGTGCCAGCAGTTACGGTCAGGGAGGCTACGAGCAGTACTTC. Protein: CASSYGQGGYEQYF.

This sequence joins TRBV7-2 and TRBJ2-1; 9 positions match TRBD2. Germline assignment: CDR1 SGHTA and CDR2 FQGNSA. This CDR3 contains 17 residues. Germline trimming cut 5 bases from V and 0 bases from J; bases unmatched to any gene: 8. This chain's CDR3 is CASSPSGSGSSYNEQFF. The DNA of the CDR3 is TGTGCCAGCAGCCCTAGTGGTAGCGGGAGCTCCTACAATGAGCAGTTCTTC.

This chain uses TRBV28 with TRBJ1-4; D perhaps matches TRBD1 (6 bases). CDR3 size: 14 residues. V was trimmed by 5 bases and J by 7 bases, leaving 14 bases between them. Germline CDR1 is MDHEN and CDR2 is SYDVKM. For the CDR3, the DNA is TGTGCCAGCAGTCGACGACAGGCCGGTGAAAAACTGTTTTTT. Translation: CASSRRQAGEKLFF.

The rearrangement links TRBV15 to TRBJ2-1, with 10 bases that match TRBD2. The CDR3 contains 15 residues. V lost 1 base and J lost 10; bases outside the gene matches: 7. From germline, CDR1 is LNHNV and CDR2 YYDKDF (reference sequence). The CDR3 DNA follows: TGTGCCACCAGCAGAGCTAGCGGGAGAAGCGGCGAGCAGTTCTTC. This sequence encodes CATSRASGRSGEQFF.

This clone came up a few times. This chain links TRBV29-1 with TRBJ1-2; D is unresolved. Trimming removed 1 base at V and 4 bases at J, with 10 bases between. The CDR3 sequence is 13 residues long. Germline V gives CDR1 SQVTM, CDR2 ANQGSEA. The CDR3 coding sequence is TGCAGCGTTGAAGTCCAGGCGAGCTATGGCTACACCTTC. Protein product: CSVEVQASYGYTF.

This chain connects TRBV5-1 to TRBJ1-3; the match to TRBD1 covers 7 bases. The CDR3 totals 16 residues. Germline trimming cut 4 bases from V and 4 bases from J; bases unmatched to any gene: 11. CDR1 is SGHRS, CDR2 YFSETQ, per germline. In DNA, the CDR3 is TGCGCCAGCAGCGGCCCCGCGACAGGGCGAGGAAACACCATATATTTT. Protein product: CASSGPATGRGNTIYF.